What follows are 27 T cell receptor beta chains derived from one specimen sequenced in a study of cytomegalovirus exposure and HLA in healthy donors. Use of 60 Vbeta and 13 Jbeta primers characterized the PCR. Sequencing used immunoSEQ multiplex PCR; TCRdb keeps in-frame clones, though not all of them. The sample lists under 200,000 clones; about four fifths were seen once. The sequenced sample consisted of PBMCs. These TCRs come from a male donor in good health and CMV-seropositive.

V usage is TRBV2 and J usage is TRBJ2-1; D perhaps matches TRBD1 (5 bases). Germline V gene data show CDR1 as SNHLY and CDR2 as FYNNEI. V was cut by 7 bases and J by 0 bases, with 7 bases left in between. This CDR3 comprises 13 residues. The CDR3: CASMDNSYNEQFF. For the CDR3, the DNA is TGTGCCAGCATGGACAACTCCTACAATGAGCAGTTCTTC.

The chain is built from TRBV21-1 and TRBJ1-5; the table assigns TRBD1, which was not confirmed against the DNA. TRBV21-1 constitutes a pseudogene. The CDR3 loop spans 15 amino acids. The CDR3, as DNA: TGTGCCAGCAGCAAAGGACAGGGGGCGAATAGGCCCCAGCATTTT. Residues: CASSKGQGANRPQHF.

V gene TRBV27 combines with J gene TRBJ1-5, with 7 bases identical to TRBD1. Germline CDR1 and CDR2: MNHEY and SMNVEV (reference sequence). Trimming took 6 bases from V and 5 from J; bases not matched to a gene: 7. The CDR3 sequence is 14 residues long. The CDR3 loop is CASRPGQYYQPQHF. In DNA, the CDR3 is TGTGCCAGCAGACCGGGACAGTACTATCAGCCCCAGCATTTT.

The CDR3 DNA reads as TGTGCCAGCCGGGACAGTACCTACGAGCAGTACTTC. It yields the protein CASRDSTYEQYF. The chain carries TRBV2 and TRBJ2-7, with 7 nucleotides matching TRBD1. After removal of 8 bases from V and 2 bases from J, the junction contained 3 bases not matched to a gene. CDR3 length: 12 residues. CDR1 and CDR2 (germline): SNHLY, FYNNEI.

J is TRBJ2-5 and V is TRBV6-1, with D possibly matching TRBD2 (5 bases). TRBJ2-7 explains the end of the DNA better; the J call may be wrong. Germline V gene lookup returns CDR1 MNHNS and CDR2 SASEGT. This CDR3 comprises 15 residues. CDR3 amino acids: CASSGPDGGSYEQYF. The CDR3 DNA reads as TGTGCCAGCAGTGGCCCGGACGGAGGCTCCTACGAGCAGTACTTC.

Only one count was recorded for this clone. V usage is TRBV15 and J usage is TRBJ2-3; perhaps TRBD1 as D (6 bases). This CDR3 spans 15 amino acids. Germline V gene sequence: CDR1 LNHNV, CDR2 YYDKDF (reference sequence). V lost 0 bases and J lost 1, with 8 bases in between. DNA for the CDR3: TGTGCCACCAGCAGAGAGGCAGGGGGCACAGATACGCAGTATTTT. Protein: CATSREAGGTDTQYF.

The J gene is TRBJ1-1, the V gene TRBV27, with D possibly matching TRBD1 (5 bases). Germline lookup yields CDR1 MNHEY and CDR2 SMNVEV (reference sequence). V dropped 8 bases and J dropped 1 base, with 8 bases sitting between them. The CDR3 is 12 residues long. CDR3 sequence reads: CASAGGNTEAFF. The DNA of the CDR3 is TGTGCCAGCGCGGGGGGGAACACTGAAGCTTTCTTT.

This CDR3 is CASSLGGREQYF. CDR3 sequence (DNA): TGTGCCAGCAGCTTGGGGGGCCGGGAGCAGTACTTC. The rearrangement joins TRBV5-6 to TRBJ2-7; the D gene is possibly TRBD1 (5 bases). V lost 0 bases to trimming and J lost 7 bases, with 8 bases between them. The V gene's germline CDR1 is SGHDT and CDR2 YYEEEE. The CDR3 is made up of 12 amino acids.

The genes are TRBV5-1 and TRBJ1-2; no clear D gene. Between the trimmed V and J ends, which lost 0 bases and 6 bases, there was a span of 15 bases. Germline CDR1 SGHRS, CDR2 YFSETQ. This CDR3 contains 15 residues. CDR3 sequence: CASSLAGRDWDGYTF. In nucleotides, the CDR3 is TGCGCCAGCAGCTTGGCCGGCAGAGACTGGGATGGCTACACCTTC.

The chain recombines TRBV7-9 with TRBJ1-6, with TRBD1 matching 10 bases. CDR1 and CDR2 (germline): SEHNR, FQNEAQ (reference sequence). The length of the CDR3 is 14 residues. V lost 3 bases, J lost 9 bases, and 2 bases stayed unmatched. The CDR3 DNA reads as TGTGCCAGCAGCTTGGGGACAGGGGTTTCACCCCTCCACTTT. It is translated as CASSLGTGVSPLHF.

This chain joins TRBV4-1 and TRBJ2-7; TRBD2 matches 12 bases. Trimming took 0 bases from V and 3 from J; bases not matched to a gene: 3. The germline gives CDR1 MGHRA, CDR2 YSYEKL. This CDR3 region has 16 residues. DNA of the CDR3: TGCGCCAGCAGCCAAGAAAGACTAGCGGGGGACTACGAGCAGTACTTC. Its translation is CASSQERLAGDYEQYF.

J is TRBJ2-1 and V is TRBV4-3; 8 bases align to TRBD2. The length of the CDR3 is 15 residues. Germline CDR1 is LGHNA and CDR2 is YSLEER. After removal of 1 base from V and 8 bases from J, the junction contained 7 bases not matched to a gene. The CDR3 reads CASSQGGGGGYEQFF. The CDR3, as DNA: TGCGCCAGCAGCCAAGGGGGGGGCGGGGGGTATGAGCAGTTCTTC.

The rearrangement joins TRBV29-1 to TRBJ2-1; perhaps TRBD2 as D (6 bases). The CDR3 has 15 residues. Looked up from germline, CDR1 is SQVTM and CDR2 is ANQGSEA. V was shortened by 0 bases and J by 4 bases, with 13 bases between the two germline ends. CDR3 sequence reads: CSVEDLLARYNEQFF. CDR3 nucleotide sequence: TGCAGCGTTGAAGATCTACTAGCCCGATACAATGAGCAGTTCTTC.

The chain is built from TRBV29-1 and TRBJ1-2, with D possibly TRBD1 on 6 matching bases. Trimming pared 6 bases from V and 8 bases from J, leaving 16 bases between. Germline lookup yields CDR1 SQVTM and CDR2 ANQGSEA. This CDR3 region has 12 residues. This CDR3 reads CSVPRGAYGYTF. The CDR3 nucleotides read TGCAGCGTGCCACGGGGGGCGTACGGCTACACCTTC. Full variable domain (outside the CDR3, taken from reference TRBV29-1 and TRBJ1-2): SAVISQKPSRDICQRGTSLTIQCQVDSQVTMMFWYRQQPGQSLTLIATANQGSEATYESGFVIDKFPISRPNLTFSTLTVSNMSPEDSSIYLCSVPRGAYGYTFGSGTRLTVV.

The chain recombines TRBV7-3 with TRBJ2-2, with D possibly matching TRBD2 (5 bases). The CDR3 contains 17 residues. Germline V gene data show CDR1 as SGHTA and CDR2 as FQGTGA. The V end was cut by 0 bases, the J end by 7 bases, with 18 bases between. The CDR3 DNA reads as TGTGCCAGCAGCTTAACCCCCGGACTCGCCCTGGGCGGGGAGCTGTTTTTT. Its protein is CASSLTPGLALGGELFF.

V is TRBV12-5 and J is TRBJ1-1; TRBD1 is a possible D gene (5 bases). Germline V gene data show CDR1 as LGHNT and CDR2 as FRNRAP. The CDR3 covers 14 residues. V was cut by 1 base and J by 11 bases, with 17 bases left in between. The CDR3 is CASGLERQTPEAFF. The CDR3 DNA is TGTGCTAGTGGTTTGGAACGACAGACCCCCGAGGCTTTCTTT. Together with reference TRBV12-5 and TRBJ1-1, the CDR3 gives the full variable domain: DARVTQTPRHKVTEMGQEVTMRCQPILGHNTVFWYRQTMMQGLELLAYFRNRAPLDDSGMPKDRFSAEMPDATLATLKIQPSEPRDSAVYFCASGLERQTPEAFFGQGTRLTVV.

The chain recombines TRBV30 with TRBJ1-6; TRBD1 agrees at 7 bases. This CDR3 is built from 16 residues. With V trimmed by 0 bases and J by 13 bases, 15 bases remained unmatched. CDR1 is GTSNPN, CDR2 SVGIG, per germline (reference sequence). The CDR3 coding sequence is TGTGCCTGGAGTGTACGTTCGCAGTTCGGACAGGTGCCCCTCCACTTT. Its protein is CAWSVRSQFGQVPLHF.

The genes are TRBV10-1 and TRBJ2-1; 10 bases map to TRBD2. The V gene's germline CDR1 is WNHNN and CDR2 SYGVQD (reference sequence). The CDR3 loop spans 14 amino acids. V was pared by 3 bases and J by 6 bases, with 2 bases of the junction left unmatched. CDR3 bases: TGCGCCAGCAGTGATACTAGCGGGGCCAATGAGCAGTTCTTC. It is translated as CASSDTSGANEQFF.

V usage is TRBV6-5 and J usage is TRBJ2-5; tentative D call: TRBD2 (7 bases). The CDR3 runs 14 residues. The V end lost 6 bases, the J end lost 4 bases, and 15 bases lay between the germline ends. Germline lookup yields CDR1 MNHEY and CDR2 SVGAGI. The CDR3 loop is CASSLGGAGETQYF. The DNA of the CDR3 is TGTGCCAGCAGCCTTGGGGGGGCCGGAGAGACCCAGTACTTC.

The chain is built from TRBV6-4 and TRBJ2-3, with 9 bases identical to TRBD2. V dropped 2 bases and J dropped 5; count of bases not matched to a gene: 5. The length of the CDR3 is 15 residues. The germline V gene encodes CDR1 MRHNA and CDR2 SNTAGT. The chain's CDR3 is CASSDEIAGVDTQYF. Here the CDR3 DNA reads TGTGCCAGCAGTGACGAGATAGCGGGGGTAGATACGCAGTATTTT.

The chain combines TRBV9 with TRBJ2-1; maybe TRBD2 (6 bases). V was trimmed by 4 bases and J by 8 bases, leaving 16 bases between them. CDR1 is SGDLS and CDR2 is YYNGEE in the germline V gene. This CDR3 has 14 residues. The CDR3 protein is CASSPGLSSHEQFF. The CDR3 DNA reads TGTGCCAGCAGCCCGGGACTCTCCTCCCATGAGCAGTTCTTC.

The V gene is TRBV6-1, the J gene TRBJ2-7, with 9 bases that match TRBD1. The CDR3 runs to 14 residues. Germline lookup yields CDR1 MNHNS and CDR2 SASEGT. The trim removed 2 bases at V and 3 bases at J, leaving 2 bases unmatched. CDR3 region: CASSETGGSYEQYF. CDR3 coding DNA: TGTGCCAGCAGTGAAACAGGGGGCAGCTACGAGCAGTACTTC.

The chain has TRBV4-1 and TRBJ2-2; 10 bases agree with TRBD2. The CDR3 spans 18 residues. V shed 2 bases and J 0 bases; nucleotides not matched to a gene: 6. Germline V lookup: CDR1 MGHRA, CDR2 YSYEKL. The CDR3 loop reads CASSQRTSGRTNTGELFF. Here the CDR3 DNA reads TGCGCCAGCAGCCAACGGACTAGCGGACGTACGAACACCGGGGAGCTGTTTTTT.

The chain employs TRBV5-6 and TRBJ2-5; TRBD1 aligns across 8 bases. Per the germline V gene, CDR1 is SGHDT and CDR2 is YYEEEE. The CDR3 consists of 13 residues. The V and J ends lost 3 bases and 5 bases, in that order; junction bases with no gene match: 3. CDR3 sequence: CASSSGQEETQYF. DNA of the CDR3: TGTGCCAGCAGCTCGGGACAGGAGGAGACCCAGTACTTC.

The V gene is TRBV6-5, the J gene TRBJ1-2, with D possibly being TRBD1 (6 bases). The CDR3 is made up of 16 amino acids. V was pared by 0 bases and J by 7 bases, with 18 bases between. The V gene's germline CDR1 is MNHEY and CDR2 SVGAGI. CDR3 residues: CASSYSTATGSGGYTF. The CDR3 DNA sequence: TGTGCCAGCAGTTACTCGACGGCTACAGGGTCAGGTGGCTACACCTTC.

This chain uses TRBV30 with TRBJ2-7; D is possibly TRBD1 (6 bases). The ends were cut back, 2 bases at V and 0 bases at J, with 14 bases in the middle. CDR3 length: 15 residues. The germline V gene encodes CDR1 GTSNPN and CDR2 SVGIG (reference sequence). This chain's CDR3 is CAWSSDRTNSYEQYF. CDR3 DNA sequence: TGTGCCTGGAGTTCCGACAGGACCAACTCCTACGAGCAGTACTTC.

This clone has only one observation. The CDR3 here is CASSLTAYSNYGYTF. In DNA form, the CDR3 reads TGTGCCAGTAGTCTCACTGCGTATTCTAACTATGGCTACACCTTC. The gene calls are TRBV19 and TRBJ1-2; D unresolved. The CDR3 consists of 15 residues. Looked up from germline, CDR1 is LNHDA and CDR2 is SQIVND (reference sequence). Between the trimmed V and J ends, which lost 5 bases and 0 bases, there was a span of 13 bases.